These 19 T cell receptor beta chains came from one sample sequenced in a study of CXCR3-negative and CXCR3-positive naive CD8 T cells. With UMI labels, 5' RACE was used to prepare the TRB cDNA libraries. TCRdb reworked the 5' RACE reads into one entry per CDR3 protein, no DNA. The sample spans some 61,000 distinct CDR3 sequences; the ten largest clones claim about 4.6%. The source material was naive CXCR3- CD8+ T cells from blood. Subset specified: CD45RO-CCR7+CD27+CD95- naive CD8+ T cells lacking CXCR3 (TNR3-). These receptors were obtained from a human donor in good health. Some clones in this sample may be carry-over from other donors' samples.

The chain carries TRBV6-6 and TRBJ1-5; TCRdb gives TRBD1 as the D gene, but with no DNA this cannot be confirmed. Germline CDR1 reads MNHNY; CDR2 reads SVGAGI (reference sequence). The CDR3 covers 15 residues. CDR3 residues: CASSPGQGARQPQHF.

V usage is TRBV4-1 and J usage is TRBJ2-1. Per germline, CDR1 MGHRA and CDR2 YSYEKL. This CDR3 comprises 15 residues. This CDR3 is CASSQVTQKYNEQFF.

The chain has TRBV28 and TRBJ2-7; TCRdb gives TRBD1 as the D gene, but with no DNA this cannot be confirmed. CDR1 is MDHEN, CDR2 SYDVKM, per germline. The CDR3 length is 14 residues. CDR3: CASRGTGGADEQYF.

This chain connects TRBV4-3 to TRBJ1-2. Germline-derived CDR1 and CDR2 are LGHNA and YSLEER. The CDR3 length is 14 residues. CDR3 in amino acids: CASSQNSDKYGYTF.

CDR3 loop: CASSLSEGSRVYGYTF. This chain links TRBV27 with TRBJ1-2; as DNA is missing, the TRBD1 call by TCRdb cannot be tested. CDR1 MNHEY and CDR2 SMNVEV come from the germline V gene (reference sequence). The CDR3 spans 16 residues.

This chain links TRBV19 with TRBJ2-1; without DNA, the TCRdb call of TRBD1 cannot be checked. In germline, CDR1 is LNHDA, CDR2 SQIVND (reference sequence). The CDR3 is made up of 15 amino acids. The CDR3 protein is CASTRVIHSYNEQFF.

This sequence joins TRBV4-1 and TRBJ2-7; lacking DNA, the TRBD1 call made by TCRdb goes unchecked. Germline CDR1 and CDR2: MGHRA and YSYEKL. CDR3 length: 13 residues. This CDR3 is CASSLGTGDEQYF.

The J gene is TRBJ1-3, the V gene TRBV20-1. This CDR3 contains 14 residues. Germline lookup yields CDR1 DFQATT and CDR2 SNEGSKA (reference sequence). This chain's CDR3 is CSARKSSSGNTIYF.

CDR3: CASSPFGTSGGISYNEQFF. The chain employs TRBV3-1 and TRBJ2-1; there is no DNA to check the TCRdb D call of TRBD2. The CDR3 is made up of 19 amino acids. Germline V gives CDR1 LGHDT, CDR2 YNNKEL (reference sequence).

This chain connects TRBV4-1 to TRBJ2-7; TCRdb proposes TRBD1, but this gene call is untestable without DNA. Germline V gene lookup returns CDR1 MGHRA and CDR2 YSYEKL. The CDR3 consists of 16 residues. CDR3 protein: CASSQERQGRSYEQYF.

CDR3 residues: CASSPPGAAEAFF. The V and J genes are TRBV4-3 and TRBJ1-1; TCRdb returns TRBD1, unconfirmable since there is no DNA. Germline values: CDR1 LGHNA, CDR2 YSLEER. The CDR3 runs to 13 residues.

This chain's CDR3 is CASSLTSKTSGRAGNIQYF. The rearrangement joins TRBV7-9 to TRBJ2-4; TCRdb designates TRBD2, a call that cannot be tested without DNA. The CDR3 covers 19 residues. Germline V gene lookup returns CDR1 SEHNR and CDR2 FQNEAQ (reference sequence).

V and J are TRBV7-2 and TRBJ1-2; TCRdb lists TRBD1, though no DNA is available to test this call. The CDR3 extends over 15 amino acids. Germline V gives CDR1 SGHTA, CDR2 FQGNSA. The CDR3 reads CASSLSLGAGYGYTF.

The chain links TRBV4-1 to TRBJ2-2; TCRdb indicates TRBD1, and absent DNA this call remains unverified. This CDR3 has 15 amino acids. Germline-derived CDR1 and CDR2 are MGHRA and YSYEKL. The chain's CDR3 is CASSQAGGRTGELFF.

The V and J genes are TRBV20-1 and TRBJ2-7. Germline-derived CDR1 and CDR2 are DFQATT and SNEGSKA (reference sequence). The CDR3 is made up of 12 amino acids. CDR3 amino acids: CSASDGSYEQYF.

This sequence joins TRBV12-3 or TRBV12-4 and TRBJ2-3; TCRdb outputs TRBD1, but without DNA this stays unchecked. The CDR3 spans 12 residues. CDR3 sequence reads: CATRGGKDTQYF.

This rearrangement joins TRBV25-1 to TRBJ2-7; TCRdb gives TRBD1 as the D gene, but with no DNA this cannot be confirmed. CDR1 and CDR2 from the germline V gene are MGHDK and SYGVNS. The CDR3 consists of 14 residues. CDR3 sequence: CASSDGGRGYEQYF.

The CDR3 sequence: CASSGDSKNTEAFF. The chain carries TRBV2 and TRBJ1-1; TCRdb indicates TRBD1, and absent DNA this call remains unverified. The CDR3 is 14 residues long. CDR1 is SNHLY, CDR2 FYNNEI, per germline.

The rearrangement links TRBV7-7 to TRBJ2-5; the D call from TCRdb, TRBD2, cannot be confirmed without DNA. This CDR3 spans 18 amino acids. Per the germline V gene, CDR1 is SSHAT and CDR2 is FNYEAQ (reference sequence). CDR3 protein: CASSPSSASGGAGETQYF.